These 31 T cell receptor beta chains share one sample of origin, sequenced in a study of esophageal squamous cell carcinoma under preoperative chemotherapy. The time point is: after preoperative PTX-NDP chemotherapy. TCRdb re-called the PCR reads through MiXCR, storing one row per CDR3 protein. The sample consists of 9,500 to 12,000 distinct CDR3 sequences, about 63% of them appearing once. This sample was obtained from a patient given preoperative chemotherapy. These receptors all come from a human donor with esophageal squamous cell carcinoma. The donor label of this sample is uncertain.

V usage is TRBV12-3 or TRBV12-4 and J usage is TRBJ2-1; 10 nucleotides align to TRBD1. The CDR3 totals 19 residues. Trimming at V came to 3 bases and at J to 4 bases, leaving 15 bases not matched to a gene. CDR3 sequence: CASSFLLTTGQGVYNEQFF. The DNA of the CDR3 is TGTGCCAGCAGTTTCCTTTTGACTACCGGACAGGGGGTATACAATGAGCAGTTCTTC.

This clonotype showed up just once. A much larger clone is a single base away; this may be a read error. Because it lacks the conserved phenylalanine or tryptophan at the end, this CDR3 is likely a read error. The chain has TRBV7-2 and TRBJ2-1, with a weak D call TRBD1 (7 bases). The DNA matches TRBJ2-7 better at its end, which makes the J call doubtful. CDR1 and CDR2 from the germline V gene are SGHTA and FQGNSA. The CDR3 sequence is 15 residues long. The CDR3 sequence: CASSSTGWERAEQYL. CDR3 nucleotides: TGTGCCAGCAGCTCGACAGGGTGGGAGCGGGCCGAGCAGTACTTA.

This clonotype is labeled as large. The chain carries TRBV12-3 or TRBV12-4 and TRBJ2-1; maybe TRBD2 (7 bases). The CDR3 loop spans 17 amino acids. The V end lost 7 bases, the J end lost 7 bases, and 26 bases lay between the germline ends. The CDR3 protein is CASTPGKGGGPLNEQFF. In nucleotides, the CDR3 is TGTGCCAGCACTCCGGGGAAGGGGGGGGGGCCTTTAAATGAGCAGTTCTTC.

This sequence joins TRBV6-1 and TRBJ1-5; 7 bases align to TRBD1. V gave up 7 bases and J gave up 2 bases; unmatched junction bases: 5. Germline-derived CDR1 and CDR2 are MNHNS and SASEGT. The CDR3 has 14 amino acids. For the CDR3, the DNA is TGTGCCAGCACCGCCGGGACAGGCAATCAGCCCCAGCATTTT. Amino acids: CASTAGTGNQPQHF.

The rearrangement links TRBV15 to TRBJ2-7; D is uncertain. Germline V CDR1 and CDR2: LNHNV, YYDKDF (reference sequence). The germline V and J ends were trimmed by 0 bases and 0 bases, with 6 bases remaining between them. The CDR3 has 14 amino acids. CDR3 DNA sequence: TGTGCCACCAGCAGAGAAAGGAGCTCCTACGAGCAGTACTTC. Translated, it gives CATSRERSSYEQYF.

The DNA for the CDR3 is TGTGCCAGCAGTCGCCGGGGGGTCCGCGAGCAGTACTTC. Its translation is CASSRRGVREQYF. The chain combines TRBV7-8 with TRBJ2-1; 7 bases are shared with TRBD2. The end of the DNA aligns better with TRBJ2-7, so the J call may be wrong. This CDR3 is 13 amino acids long. CDR1 SGHVS and CDR2 FQNEAQ come from the germline V gene.

This clonotype was seen at least ten times. At one end the junction does not follow the germline gene, possibly because of a read error. The chain is built from TRBV10-3 and TRBJ2-1, with D possibly called TRBD1 or TRBD2 (5 bases each). Germline V lookup: CDR1 ENHRY, CDR2 SYGVKD. The CDR3 contains 14 residues. CDR3 loop: CAISERTGTQNKYF. CDR3 nucleotides: TGTGCCATCAGTGAGCGGACCGGGACCCAAAATAAGTACTTC.

The chain is built from TRBV19 and TRBJ2-7, with D unresolved. CDR3 length: 14 residues. Germline V gene sequence: CDR1 LNHDA, CDR2 SQIVND (reference sequence). Trimming removed 3 bases from V and 0 bases from J, with 9 bases in between. This CDR3 is CASSIAADSYEQYF. The CDR3 nucleotides read TGTGCCAGTAGTATTGCGGCGGACTCCTACGAGCAGTACTTC. The full variable domain, its missing parts supplied by reference TRBV19 and TRBJ2-7, is DGGITQSPKYLFRKEGQNVTLSCEQNLNHDAMYWYRQDPGQGLRLIYYSQIVNDFQKGDIAEGYSVSREKKESFPLTVTSAQKNPTAFYLCASSIAADSYEQYFGPGTRLTVT.

This clonotype was seen only a few times. The V and J genes are TRBV6-1 and TRBJ2-1, with 11 bases lining up with TRBD1. The germline gives CDR1 MNHNS, CDR2 SASEGT. The CDR3 sequence is 17 residues long. The junction had 17 bases not matched to a gene; V was cut back by 3 bases and J by 13 bases. DNA for the CDR3: TGTGCCAGCAGTGACTTCCGGGACAGGGGGTTTTTAGAGACCCAGTTCTTC. It is translated as CASSDFRDRGFLETQFF.

The V call is TRBV6-1, the J call TRBJ1-6, with TRBD1 as a possible D gene (6 bases). The CDR3 consists of 17 residues. V dropped 7 bases and J dropped 8 bases, with 24 bases sitting between them. The germline V gene encodes CDR1 MNHNS and CDR2 SASEGT. The chain's CDR3 is CASKTERGGQGYSPLHF. DNA of the CDR3: TGTGCCAGCAAAACGGAGAGGGGGGGTCAGGGCTATTCACCCCTCCACTTT.

A single count supports this clonotype. Germline is not matched at one junction end, which may reflect a read error. Here the CDR3 DNA reads TGTGCCAGCAGTCGACAGAGGGGGAGGTGGGCCAAAGATATTCAGTATTTC. It encodes CASSRQRGRWAKDIQYF. The chain joins TRBV6-1 to TRBJ2-4, with D possibly called TRBD1 or TRBD2 (6 bases each). The CDR3 sequence is 17 residues long. Germline V gene sequence: CDR1 MNHNS, CDR2 SASEGT.

This clonotype was observed at least ten times. The chain employs TRBV24-1 and TRBJ2-3; D unclear. V was clipped by 0 bases and J by 4 bases, with 1 base between them. Per germline, CDR1 KGHDR and CDR2 SFDVKD. The CDR3 loop spans 12 amino acids. The CDR3 DNA reads as TGTGCCACCAGTGATTTGCCAGATACGCAGTATTTT. As protein: CATSDLPDTQYF.

The gene calls are TRBV6-5 and TRBJ2-3; perhaps TRBD2 as D (6 bases). The germline V gene has CDR1 MNHEY and CDR2 SVGAGI. The ends were cut back, 4 bases at V and 5 bases at J, with 16 bases in the middle. This CDR3 is 15 amino acids long. CDR3 amino acids: CASSSGVCVKDTQYF. As DNA, the CDR3 is TGTGCCAGCAGTTCGGGGGTGTGCGTCAAAGATACGCAGTATTTT.

The CDR3, as DNA: TGTGCCAGCAGTGCAACGACAGCAACTTACAATGAGCAGTTCTTC. Translation gives CASSATTATYNEQFF. The rearrangement links TRBV6-1 to TRBJ2-1; perhaps TRBD1 as D (5 bases). From germline, CDR1 is MNHNS and CDR2 SASEGT. Trimming took off 4 bases at V and 4 bases at J, with 14 bases between the two ends. This CDR3 has 15 amino acids.

This rearrangement joins TRBV10-2 to TRBJ2-5; D might be TRBD1 or TRBD2, each matching 5 bases. Germline CDR1 WSHSY, CDR2 SAAADI. There are 14 residues in the CDR3. In nucleotides, the CDR3 is TGCGCGGGGAGTGGGGGACGTGAACCAGATACGCAGTACTTC. Residues: CAGSGGREPDTQYF.

The table lists this clonotype with many counts. The CDR3 protein is CASNPGGTITYEQYF. The DNA of the CDR3 is TGTGCCAGCAATCCGGGGGGGACCATAACCTACGAGCAGTACTTC. The rearrangement links TRBV7-2 to TRBJ2-7, with 8 bases matching TRBD2. V shed 7 bases and J 2 bases; nucleotides not matched to a gene: 10. Germline V CDR1 and CDR2: SGHTA, FQGNSA. The CDR3 loop spans 15 amino acids.

The rearrangement joins TRBV10-1 to TRBJ2-1, with D uncertain. The CDR3 has 8 amino acids. Germline loops: CDR1 WNHNN, CDR2 SYGVQD (reference sequence). V was pared by 7 bases and J by 10 bases, with 2 bases between. As DNA, the CDR3 is TGCGCCAGCACAGAGCAGTTCTTC. Translating it yields CASTEQFF.

The sample holds a few counts of this clonotype. This chain uses TRBV6-2 or TRBV6-3 with TRBJ2-2, with TRBD1 matching over 7 bases. This CDR3 has 15 amino acids. Germline trimming cut 6 bases from V and 3 bases from J; bases unmatched to any gene: 7. CDR1 and CDR2 (germline): MNHEY, SVGEGT. Here the CDR3 DNA reads TGTGCCAGCAGCCCCGGACAGGTGGACACCGGGGAGCTGTTTTTT. Encoded protein: CASSPGQVDTGELFF.

This clonotype was seen just once. The junction shows a germline mismatch at one end, possibly a read error. This chain connects TRBV6-5 to TRBJ2-1; no reliable D call. CDR1 and CDR2 (germline): MNHEY, SVGAGI. The CDR3 has 12 amino acids. The CDR3 reads CASSYSTDEQFF. The CDR3 region has the DNA TGTGCCAGCAGTTACTCGACCGATGAGCAGTTTTTT.

This clonotype appeared once. A read error may account for a junction end that differs from germline. The chain has TRBV6-4 and TRBJ2-3; TRBD2 agrees at 8 bases. CDR3 size: 16 residues. Germline assignment: CDR1 MRHNA and CDR2 SNTAGT. This chain's CDR3 is CASRDGGGGGAETQYF. The CDR3 DNA follows: TGTGCCAGCAGGGACGGGGGGGGCGGGGGCGCAGAGACGCAGTATTTC.

By share, this clonotype ranks as hyperexpanded. This chain connects TRBV6-1 to TRBJ2-1; D not resolved. The CDR3 runs to 12 residues. The germline V gene encodes CDR1 MNHNS and CDR2 SASEGT. V lost 8 bases and J 3 bases, leaving 8 bases between the germline ends. The CDR3 DNA is TGTGCCAGCTGGGCCAGCTACAATGAGCAGTTCTTC. Protein sequence: CASWASYNEQFF.

This clonotype appeared many times. The chain links TRBV6-5 to TRBJ2-1, with 8 bases that match TRBD1. The J call is doubtful: the DNA matches TRBJ2-5 better. Germline V gene data show CDR1 as MNHEY and CDR2 as SVGAGI. This CDR3 region has 14 residues. Here the CDR3 DNA reads TGTGCCAGCAGTTTACAGGGGGAAGAAGAGACCCAGTACTTC. This translates into CASSLQGEEETQYF.

Comments on this clonotype: A read error may produce the germline difference seen at one junction end. The V and J genes are TRBV6-1 and TRBJ2-3; TRBD1 or TRBD2 may be the D gene (5 bases each). Germline V gene sequence: CDR1 MNHNS, CDR2 SASEGT. The CDR3 runs to 16 residues. In DNA form, the CDR3 reads TGTGCCAGCAGGGAATTTGGGGGAAGCGACCCAGAGACGCAGTTTTTT. Encoded protein: CASREFGGSDPETQFF.

Turning to this clonotype: A much bigger clone sits one base away, suggesting this may be a read error. The chain couples TRBV6-1 to TRBJ2-1; the D is unclear. CDR1 MNHNS and CDR2 SASEGT come from the germline V gene. CDR3 length: 13 residues. The CDR3 protein is CASSEVSNREQLF. For the CDR3, the DNA is TGTGCCAGCAGTGAAGTCTCAAATCGTGAGCAGTTATTC.

The rearrangement uses TRBV27 and TRBJ2-1, with 8 bases that match TRBD1. The last part of the DNA fits TRBJ2-5 better; the J call may be wrong. The CDR3 runs to 14 residues. Germline V CDR1 and CDR2: MNHEY, SMNVEV (reference sequence). The CDR3 DNA reads as TGTGCCAGCAGTTTCGACAGGGGTGAGGAGACCCAGTACTTC. It specifies CASSFDRGEETQYF.

This clonotype ranks as medium-sized. The rearrangement links TRBV7-6 to TRBJ2-1; no firm D call. The J call is uncertain, as TRBJ2-5 better fits the DNA end. The CDR3 runs to 16 residues. CDR1 SGHVS and CDR2 FNYEAQ come from the germline V gene. As DNA, the CDR3 is TGTGCCAGCAGCTTGAAGCGAGGAAGGGTCCGTGAGACCCAGTACTTC. This translates into CASSLKRGRVRETQYF.

This clonotype has just one count. V usage is TRBV6-5 and J usage is TRBJ2-5; 7 positions agree with TRBD1. V lost 4 bases and J lost 6; bases outside the gene matches: 11. CDR3 length equals 15 residues. The V gene's germline CDR1 is MNHEY and CDR2 SVGAGI. The DNA of the CDR3 is TGTGCCAGCAGTTTCCCCCACACAGGGGAAAAGACCCAGTACTTC. It encodes CASSFPHTGEKTQYF.

The chain combines TRBV12-3 or TRBV12-4 with TRBJ2-1, with 9 bases lining up with TRBD1. The ends lost 5 bases at V and 4 bases at J; junction bases unmatched: 6. The CDR3 totals 15 residues. CDR3: CASSPRGQGYNEQFF. CDR3 nucleotides: TGTGCCAGCAGTCCTCGAGGACAGGGGTACAATGAGCAGTTCTTC.

V is TRBV6-1 and J is TRBJ2-3; 7 bases match TRBD2. The V gene end was trimmed by 5 bases and the J gene end by 1 base; junction bases not matched to a gene: 9. There are 16 residues in the CDR3. Germline CDR1 is MNHNS and CDR2 is SASEGT. CDR3 loop: CASSPQASGRTDTQYF. CDR3 coding DNA: TGTGCCAGCAGTCCTCAAGCTAGCGGACGCACAGATACGCAGTATTTT.

Turning to this clonotype: A junction boundary mismatches the germline segment, possibly from a read error. The rearrangement uses TRBV6-1 and TRBJ2-2; 9 bases agree with TRBD2. Germline CDR1 and CDR2: MNHNS and SASEGT. CDR3 length: 16 amino acids. CDR3 loop: CASSKAGLANTGELFF. Written as DNA, the CDR3 is TGTGCCAGCAGTAAAGCGGGACTAGCCAACACCGGGGAGCTGTTTTTT.

The chain uses TRBV6-1 and TRBJ2-1, with TRBD1 as a possible D gene (6 bases). Judging by the DNA end, TRBJ2-5 fits better; the J call may be wrong. Germline lookup yields CDR1 MNHNS and CDR2 SASEGT. The CDR3 is 14 amino acids. The CDR3 DNA reads as TGTGCCAGCACCCGACAGGCCGGGCAAGAGACCCAGTACTTC. It codes for CASTRQAGQETQYF.